The clone carrying this T cell receptor (beta chain) has a count of ten or more. This CDR3 is built from 14 residues. Germline CDR1 SEHNR, CDR2 FQNEAQ (reference sequence). V gave up 1 base and J gave up 5 bases, with 11 bases separating them. This specimen comes from a study of T cells in Graves' hyperthyroidism and ophthalmopathy. Study information: Specimen type is peripheral blood, collected at initial diagnosis prior to any treatment.

TCR beta CDR3 regions were amplified from RNA transcripts. HTBI primers were employed in a first-round RT-PCR of the TCR CDR3. TCRdb fed the multiplex PCR reads into MiXCR, producing one record per CDR3 protein. The sample has about 770,000 distinct CDR3 sequences, under 20% seen once. Sequenced input: blood. The origin of this receptor is a woman between 45 and 65 years old with Graves' hyperthyroidism that later progressed to Graves' ophthalmopathy. The chain recombines TRBV7-9 with TRBJ1-2; no reliable D call. The CDR3 bases are TGTGCCAGCAGCTTAGGATATGACTCTTATGGCTACACCTTC. It yields the protein CASSLGYDSYGYTF. Together with reference TRBV7-9 and TRBJ1-2, the CDR3 gives the full variable domain: DTGVSQNPRHKITKRGQNVTFRCDPISEHNRLYWYRQTLGQGPEFLTYFQNEAQLEKSRLLSDRFSAERPKGSFSTLEIQRTEQGDSAMYLCASSLGYDSYGYTFGSGTRLTVV.